This T cell receptor beta chain was sequenced for a study of blood T cell repertoires in COVID-19. Background on the study: The origin of the acute and convalescent COVID-19 samples was the United States, Italy and Spain. From T cells, B-cell-depleted T cells, or PBMCs came the material, which was cDNA or gDNA.

This clone was counted only a few times. The V gene end was trimmed by 4 bases and the J gene end by 0 bases; junction bases not matched to a gene: 5. The CDR3 is made up of 16 amino acids. Germline V gene data show CDR1 as SGDLS and CDR2 as YYNGEE. Per the original methods: Estimation of nucleated cell counts relied on the amplification of reference gene primers. The protocol was immunoSEQ multiplex PCR, while the TCRdb copy is restricted to in-frame clones and leaves out a portion. Clone size and V and J calls were adopted from that table, with D and trimming inferred from the DNA. The sample records 95,000 to 110,000 clones, 84% being singletons.

The receptor's source is a human donor in a cohort sampled during active COVID-19. The chain recombines TRBV9 with TRBJ2-1, with TRBD1 matching 9 bases. Material for sequencing was peripheral blood. CDR3 bases: TGTGCCAGCAGCCCCCGGGGACAGGGCTCCTACAATGAGCAGTTCTTC. Its protein product is CASSPRGQGSYNEQFF.